This record concerns one T cell receptor beta chain sequence. No antigen is known for it. No quality values exist for individual bases; no much larger clone is one base distant. This sample was taken from a study of radiation and T cells in renal cell carcinoma (dated by TCRdb to between 2020 and 2021). Context from the whole study: TCR beta sequencing covered roughly 53 samples in total, comprising some 25 tumors and approximately 27 peripheral blood samples. A total of 4,016,671 unique CDR3 nucleotide sequences, encoding 2,500,000 or so unique CDR3 amino acid sequences, were found across all 55 or so samples. The last blood draw happened 4 weeks after radiation, timed to coincide with nephrectomy. General conclusions and limits of the study: Because no pretreatment tumor biopsies were available, whether clonotypes were present in the tumor at baseline could not be determined. In blood, the top tumor clonotypes increased between baseline and 2 weeks post-radiation and then shrank by 4 weeks, which suggests that tumor-resident clones expanded only transiently. Blood repertoire dynamics were not followed beyond 4 weeks after treatment. Effects of radiation dose or scheduling on the TCR repertoire could not be addressed with the single-armed trial design.

The cysteine opens and the phenylalanine closes a CDR3 of 15 amino acids. Only the CDR3 region is kept as DNA, spanning 45 bases read in frame from base 1. V is shortened by 7 bases, J by 8 bases, and the region joining them spans 23 bases. CDR1 and CDR2 are drawn from the germline V gene (reference sequence): LNHDA, SQIVND. TCR beta libraries were generated from genomic DNA with the immunoSEQ kit, following the manufacturer's recommendations. To prepare libraries, a first multiplex PCR with proprietary primers was run, followed by a second PCR that added unique barcodes, and a bead cleanup was done after each round. A positive control reaction and a negative control reaction, both provided in the kit, were run with every batch of samples. The final libraries were assessed on an Agilent 4200 TapeStation D1000 ScreenTape, pooled by volume, and quantified by qPCR. Sequencing was performed on an Illumina NextSeq500 using a MidOutput 150-cycle cartridge, with 156 Read1 cycles, 15 Index1 cycles, and the kit custom primers. The pooled library was loaded at approximately 1 pM, with a roughly 22% PhiX control spiked in. In the original analysis: Vendor-processed data were analyzed in R, with a clonotype defined as all T cells sharing the same CDR3 nucleotide sequence. For clone abundance analyses, frequencies were normalized to the 10,000 most abundant clones per sample. Public T cell clones, which averaged fewer than five per sample, were removed prior to analysis. A difference in abundance of at least 32-fold between compartments was used to define tumor-enriched and baseline blood-enriched clonotypes. Clonotypes expanded or contracted between blood time points were identified with a beta-binomial differential abundance model. Tumor-blood repertoire similarity was measured with the Baroni-Urbani and Buser coefficient, and group comparisons used two-tailed Wilcoxon tests in R. Sourced from immuneACCESS, this table was stored by TCRdb with only in-frame sequences that have V and J called. A share of the clones is absent; for the studies checked, an unresolved V gene accounts for under half, and the remainder has no known explanation. The V and J calls and clone size come from that table; D and trimming were worked out from the DNA. This sample is represented by fewer than 200,000 clones; approximately 90% of them were singletons. The top ten hold 11% of the sample.

The time point label on this specimen signifies: blood 4 weeks post-SBRT, at nephrectomy. The treatment or condition label, read with the paper, signifies: 15 Gy SBRT to primary tumor, nephrectomy 4 weeks later. The samples were drawn from a clinical trial, where primary renal cell carcinomas were treated with 15 Gy of stereotactic body radiation therapy and then removed by nephrectomy 4 weeks afterward. To follow tumor-enriched clonotypes, peripheral blood was collected serially from radiation-treated patients at baseline and again at 2 weeks and 4 weeks after SBRT. All patients had renal cell carcinoma with clear cell pathology. The QIAamp DNA Blood Mini Kit (Qiagen) was used to prepare genomic DNA for TCR sequencing. The analyses included only samples that passed all quality control checks.

This material consisted of blood, taken from a patient whose treatment included radiotherapy and nephrectomy. The chain is assembled from TRBV19 and TRBJ1-2; no D segment can be confidently identified. The TCR originated in a woman in her 50s with renal cell carcinoma. The CDR3 in this case is CASKIGHPRGEGYTF. The nucleotide sequence reads TGTGCCAGTAAAATCGGTCACCCCCGAGGAGAGGGCTACACCTTC.